Each of the 22 T cell receptor beta chains below was sequenced from the same sample in a study of cytomegalovirus exposure and HLA in healthy donors. Primers for the PCR totalled 60 Vbeta and 13 Jbeta. The repertoire was sequenced with immunoSEQ multiplex PCR; TCRdb's copy has only in-frame clones and lacks some. The repertoire table contains some 120,000 clones. Source material: PBMCs. The receptors derive from a man aged 25 to 40 in good health and CMV-seronegative.

The chain uses TRBV9 and TRBJ2-3, with 7 bases that match TRBD2. CDR1 is SGDLS and CDR2 is YYNGEE in the germline V gene. V shed 3 bases, J shed 3 bases, and the junction held 10 bases outside the gene matches. This CDR3 has 16 residues. The CDR3 protein is CASSEFAGRGTDTQYF. CDR3 in DNA: TGTGCCAGCAGCGAGTTCGCGGGGCGGGGGACAGATACGCAGTATTTT.

V gene TRBV18 combines with J gene TRBJ1-2, with 7 positions matching TRBD1. CDR1 and CDR2 from the germline V gene are KGHSH and LQKENI. The CDR3 has 13 amino acids. With V trimmed by 3 bases and J by 6 bases, 4 bases remained unmatched. The DNA of the CDR3 is TGTGCCAGCTCACCGGGACAGCAACATGGCTACACCTTC. As protein: CASSPGQQHGYTF.

The rearrangement joins TRBV28 to TRBJ1-4; D unclear. V was trimmed by 3 bases and J by 2 bases, leaving 10 bases between them. CDR1 is MDHEN and CDR2 is SYDVKM in the germline V gene. This CDR3 has 15 residues. The CDR3: CASSFLQSTNEKLFF. DNA of the CDR3: TGTGCCAGCAGTTTTCTTCAGTCGACTAATGAAAAACTGTTTTTT.

CDR3 region: CASSETDSNQPQHF. CDR3 in DNA: TGTGCCAGCAGTGAGACCGACAGTAATCAGCCCCAGCATTTT. The chain is built from TRBV25-1 and TRBJ1-5; D might be TRBD1 (5 bases). CDR3 length: 14 residues. Trimming took off 3 bases at V and 4 bases at J, with 10 bases between the two ends. Germline lookup yields CDR1 MGHDK and CDR2 SYGVNS.

The rearrangement uses TRBV5-1 and TRBJ1-1, with 7 bases that match TRBD1. The CDR3 extends over 16 amino acids. V dropped 3 bases and J dropped 0; count of bases not matched to a gene: 8. Per the germline V gene, CDR1 is SGHRS and CDR2 is YFSETQ. The CDR3 region is CASSSLPTGMNTEAFF. The CDR3 nucleotides are TGCGCCAGCAGCTCGCTTCCGACAGGGATGAACACTGAAGCTTTCTTT.

The rearrangement joins TRBV15 to TRBJ2-7; 12 bases agree with TRBD2. With 6 bases clipped from V and 8 bases from J, the junction kept 2 bases outside the gene matches. This CDR3 has 12 amino acids. Germline-derived CDR1 and CDR2 are LNHNV and YYDKDF (reference sequence). The CDR3 bases are TGTGCCACCAGACTAGCGGGGGGCCAGCAGTACTTC. The encoded protein is CATRLAGGQQYF. Variable domain in full (rest from reference TRBV15 and TRBJ2-7): DAMVIQNPRYQVTQFGKPVTLSCSQTLNHNVMYWYQQKSSQAPKLLFHYYDKDFNNEADTPDNFQSRRPNTSFCFLDIRSPGLGDTAMYLCATRLAGGQQYFGPGTRLTVT.

This chain connects TRBV7-2 to TRBJ1-6; tentative D call: TRBD1 (6 bases). Germline CDR1 SGHTA, CDR2 FQGNSA. The CDR3 has 14 amino acids. Deletions cut 5 bases from V and 5 bases from J, with 10 bases between. The CDR3 sequence: CASSPGGHNSPLHF. As DNA, the CDR3 is TGTGCCAGCAGCCCGGGGGGCCATAATTCACCCCTCCACTTT.

V gene TRBV2 combines with J gene TRBJ1-1; D ambiguous. V dropped 3 bases and J dropped 5 bases, with 10 bases sitting between them. The CDR3 consists of 13 residues. The germline V gene has CDR1 SNHLY and CDR2 FYNNEI. DNA for the CDR3: TGTGCCAGCAGTGATGGAAGGGAGACTGAAGCTTTCTTT. It encodes CASSDGRETEAFF.

As concerns this clone: The sample holds other DNA sequences that translate to the same CDR3. This sequence joins TRBV29-1 and TRBJ1-1, with D possibly being TRBD1 (5 bases). This CDR3 has 12 residues. Trimming took off 4 bases at V and 5 bases at J, with 11 bases between the two ends. The germline V gene encodes CDR1 SQVTM and CDR2 ANQGSEA. The CDR3 spells CSVGQGGTEAFF. For the CDR3, the DNA is TGCAGCGTTGGGCAGGGAGGTACTGAAGCTTTCTTT. The whole variable domain, remainder taken from reference TRBV29-1 and TRBJ1-1, is SAVISQKPSRDICQRGTSLTIQCQVDSQVTMMFWYRQQPGQSLTLIATANQGSEATYESGFVIDKFPISRPNLTFSTLTVSNMSPEDSSIYLCSVGQGGTEAFFGQGTRLTVV.

The chain joins TRBV30 to TRBJ2-2; D perhaps matches TRBD1 (5 bases). V dropped 0 bases and J dropped 0 bases, with 8 bases sitting between them. This CDR3 contains 15 residues. Germline V lookup: CDR1 GTSNPN, CDR2 SVGIG (reference sequence). CDR3 DNA: TGTGCCTGGAGTGTCGACAGTTCGAACACCGGGGAGCTGTTTTTT. This translates into CAWSVDSSNTGELFF.

The chain employs TRBV7-9 and TRBJ1-4; 9 bases align to TRBD1. Germline CDR1 and CDR2: SEHNR and FQNEAQ (reference sequence). V shed 5 bases and J 8 bases; nucleotides not matched to a gene: 18. The CDR3 totals 18 residues. The CDR3 DNA reads TGTGCCAGCAGCCGTATAGGGACAGGGAAAGATATCGGGGAAAAACTGTTTTTT. It is translated as CASSRIGTGKDIGEKLFF. Full variable domain (outside the CDR3, taken from reference TRBV7-9 and TRBJ1-4): DTGVSQNPRHKITKRGQNVTFRCDPISEHNRLYWYRQTLGQGPEFLTYFQNEAQLEKSRLLSDRFSAERPKGSFSTLEIQRTEQGDSAMYLCASSRIGTGKDIGEKLFFGSGTQLSVL.

This chain uses TRBV28 with TRBJ2-5; D may be TRBD1 (6 bases). The CDR3 sequence is 14 residues long. From germline, CDR1 is MDHEN and CDR2 SYDVKM. Trimming took 6 bases from V and 2 from J, leaving 13 bases between them. The CDR3 bases are TGTGCCAGCAGCCTTGCAGGGGCGCAAGAGACCCAGTACTTC. It translates to CASSLAGAQETQYF.

The chain couples TRBV18 to TRBJ2-1, with D maybe TRBD1 (5 bases). The CDR3 spans 13 residues. Trimming took off 3 bases at V and 5 bases at J, with 8 bases between the two ends. Germline CDR1 is KGHSH and CDR2 is LQKENI. Here the CDR3 DNA reads TGTGCCAGCTCACCGACGACAGACAATGAGCAGTTCTTC. Translation gives CASSPTTDNEQFF. Full variable domain (rest looked up from reference TRBV18 and TRBJ2-1): NAGVMQNPRHLVRRRGQEARLRCSPMKGHSHVYWYRQLPEEGLKFMVYLQKENIIDESGMPKERFSAEFPKEGPSILRIQQVVRGDSAAYFCASSPTTDNEQFFGPGTRLTVL.

The chain is built from TRBV9 and TRBJ1-3, with D possibly matching TRBD1 (6 bases). Trimming pared 4 bases from V and 0 bases from J, leaving 17 bases between. Germline V gene data show CDR1 as SGDLS and CDR2 as YYNGEE. The length of the CDR3 is 17 residues. The CDR3 nucleotides read TGTGCCAGCAGCCCCGGGGGGGGCCCTAGCTCTGGAAACACCATATATTTT. Protein product: CASSPGGGPSSGNTIYF. The variable domain in full, completed from reference TRBV9 and TRBJ1-3, reads DSGVTQTPKHLITATGQRVTLRCSPRSGDLSVYWYQQSLDQGLQFLIQYYNGEERAKGNILERFSAQQFPDLHSELNLSSLELGDSALYFCASSPGGGPSSGNTIYFGEGSWLTVV.

V and J are TRBV5-1 and TRBJ1-1; D unresolved. V gave up 1 base and J gave up 0 bases, with 10 bases separating them. Germline V gene sequence: CDR1 SGHRS, CDR2 YFSETQ. The CDR3 has 15 residues. Here the CDR3 DNA reads TGCGCCAGCAGCTTGAACCCCCAGATGAACACTGAAGCTTTCTTT. It specifies CASSLNPQMNTEAFF.

The CDR3 nucleotides read TGCGCCAGCAGCCAAGGGAGGGAGAGGAACACTGAAGCTTTCTTT. As protein: CASSQGRERNTEAFF. The chain has TRBV4-1 and TRBJ1-1, with D unclear. Germline CDR1 MGHRA, CDR2 YSYEKL. The ends were cut back, 1 base at V and 1 base at J, with 10 bases in the middle. CDR3 size: 15 residues.

V gene TRBV18 combines with J gene TRBJ2-3, with TRBD2 matching 10 bases. V lost 4 bases and J lost 4; bases outside the gene matches: 8. Germline loops: CDR1 KGHSH, CDR2 LQKENI. This CDR3 region has 16 residues. The CDR3 nucleotides read TGTGCCAGCTCACTACCCTCCGGGACTAGCGCAGATACGCAGTATTTT. Translated, it gives CASSLPSGTSADTQYF.

The chain recombines TRBV7-9 with TRBJ2-6; D may be TRBD2 (5 bases). Trimming took off 1 base at V and 1 base at J, with 8 bases between the two ends. Germline values: CDR1 SEHNR, CDR2 FQNEAQ (reference sequence). This CDR3 is 16 amino acids long. The CDR3 reads CASSLDSGSGANVLTF. As DNA, the CDR3 is TGTGCCAGCAGCTTAGATTCGGGATCTGGGGCCAACGTCCTGACTTTC.

This chain connects TRBV4-3 to TRBJ1-1, with 8 bases fitting TRBD1. The CDR3 has 16 amino acids. CDR1 is LGHNA, CDR2 YSLEER, per germline. Germline trimming cut 3 bases from V and 5 bases from J; bases unmatched to any gene: 11. CDR3 nucleotide sequence: TGCGCCAGCAGCCATGCCCCGGACAGGGAGGCTACTGAAGCTTTCTTT. It yields the protein CASSHAPDREATEAFF.

This sequence joins TRBV4-2 and TRBJ2-2, with D unclear. With 1 base removed from V and 4 bases from J, the gap between germline ends came to 10 bases. CDR1 is LGHNA, CDR2 YNFKEQ, per germline. The length of the CDR3 is 15 residues. The CDR3 sequence is CASSQGGSGTGELFF. CDR3 DNA: TGTGCCAGCAGCCAAGGTGGGTCGGGCACCGGGGAGCTGTTTTTT.

The chain couples TRBV9 to TRBJ1-1; the D gene is possibly TRBD1 (6 bases). CDR1 is SGDLS and CDR2 is YYNGEE in the germline V gene. V lost 6 bases and J 5 bases, leaving 17 bases between the germline ends. The CDR3 length is 14 residues. The chain's CDR3 is CASTRGPEATEAFF. For the CDR3, the DNA is TGTGCCAGCACCAGGGGTCCGGAGGCAACTGAAGCTTTCTTT.

The chain recombines TRBV19 with TRBJ2-4; D possibly corresponds to TRBD1 (6 bases). Trimming took off 6 bases at V and 0 bases at J, with 15 bases between the two ends. The germline V gene has CDR1 LNHDA and CDR2 SQIVND (reference sequence). There are 16 residues in the CDR3. The CDR3 bases are TGTGCCAGTAGCATCGGACAGACTCTAGCCAAAAACATTCAGTACTTC. It specifies CASSIGQTLAKNIQYF. Full variable domain (missing parts from reference TRBV19 and TRBJ2-4): DGGITQSPKYLFRKEGQNVTLSCEQNLNHDAMYWYRQDPGQGLRLIYYSQIVNDFQKGDIAEGYSVSREKKESFPLTVTSAQKNPTAFYLCASSIGQTLAKNIQYFGAGTRLSVL.